The subject of this entry is one T cell receptor (beta chain). Its cognate antigen is unknown. This specimen belongs to a study of CD8+CD57+ T cells in acquired aplastic anemia. Study at large: CD4+ and CD8+ cells, once sorted, gave DNA averaging approximately 3 ug. Healthy donors gave 11 million or so reads on average for CD4+ cells.

This CDR3 spans 15 amino acids. Germline V gives CDR1 SNHLY, CDR2 FYNNEI. The V and J ends lost 4 bases and 2 bases respectively, with 14 bases between them. General observations from the study: Between patients and controls, CD8+ Simpson's diversity did not vary significantly. Overlap between patients and controls comprised 25 to 30 CD8+ CDR3 sequences.

The study profiled TCR beta VDJ and CDR3 using genomic DNA as template. TCRdb re-derived calls from the reads in MiXCR, one entry per CDR3 protein. Of a few hundred thousand distinct CDR3 sequences listed, about 59% were seen once; the top ten hold roughly 29%. The receptor was isolated from a human donor in good health. The chain employs TRBV2 and TRBJ1-2; no firm D call. The sample consisted of sorted CD4+, CD8+, or CD8+CD57+ T cells (not recorded which) from PBMCs. CDR3 bases: TGTGCCAGCAGTGGGCCAAACCTTGGAAACTATGGCTACACCTTC. This gives the protein CASSGPNLGNYGYTF.